This T cell receptor (beta chain) derives from a study of TIL therapy for anti-PD-1-resistant metastatic lung cancer. Sequencing used immunoSEQ v3. Here immunoSEQ multiplex PCR was the method, and the copy in TCRdb shows in-frame clones only, minus some. There are about 60,000 clones in the sample; around 86% occur only once, and just over 2.5% lies in the top ten. The time point was: pre-treatment sample, taken before nivolumab and TIL therapy. Germline values: CDR1 GTSNPN, CDR2 SVGIG (reference sequence). Trimming removed 0 bases from V and 6 bases from J, with 8 bases in between. The CDR3 extends over 13 amino acids.

The sequence was obtained from a person aged 25 to 85 with non-small cell lung cancer. This chain joins TRBV30 and TRBJ1-4; no definite D call. The source was blood, collected at baseline. The CDR3 is CAWSVGLDEKLFF. Here the CDR3 DNA reads TGTGCCTGGAGTGTCGGGCTAGATGAAAAACTGTTTTTT.